This T cell receptor beta chain emerged from a study of cytomegalovirus exposure and HLA in healthy donors. General study points: While the bulk of TCR sequences proved rare, some public TCRs turned up in many donors. According to reports, the classifier identified cytomegalovirus status with high specificity and sensitivity.

The CDR3 length is 13 residues. Germline-derived CDR1 and CDR2 are MDHEN and SYDVKM. V lost 6 bases, J lost 3 bases, and 1 base stayed unmatched. The table came from immunoSEQ multiplex PCR; TCRdb's copy has only in-frame clones and leaves some out. The sample lists fewer than 90,000 clones, roughly 84% occurring once. Comments on this clone: Its antigen is not identified.

The chain is built from TRBV28 and TRBJ1-1; the match to TRBD1 covers 10 bases. This receptor was identified in a woman aged 18-30 years in good health and CMV-seropositive. The material sequenced was PBMCs. The CDR3 loop is CASRTGGYTEAFF. CDR3 in DNA: TGTGCCAGCAGGACAGGGGGCTACACTGAAGCTTTCTTT.